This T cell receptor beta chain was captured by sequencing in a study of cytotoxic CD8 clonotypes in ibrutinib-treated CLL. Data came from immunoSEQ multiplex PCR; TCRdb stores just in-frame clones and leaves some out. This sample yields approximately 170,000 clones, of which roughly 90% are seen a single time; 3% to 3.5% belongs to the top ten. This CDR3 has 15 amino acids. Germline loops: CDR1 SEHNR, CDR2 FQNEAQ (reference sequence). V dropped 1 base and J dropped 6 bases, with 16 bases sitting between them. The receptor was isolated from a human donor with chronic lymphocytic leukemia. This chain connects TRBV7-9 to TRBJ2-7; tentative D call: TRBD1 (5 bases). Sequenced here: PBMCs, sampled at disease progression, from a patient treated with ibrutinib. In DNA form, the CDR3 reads TGTGCCAGCAGCTTAGTCCAGGGTCGACCTAGCGAGCAGTACTTC. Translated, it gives CASSLVQGRPSEQYF.